The 20 T cell receptor beta chains below come from one sample, sequenced in a study of neurological immune-mediated disorders. TCRdb re-derived calls from the 5' RACE reads in MiXCR, one entry per CDR3 protein. The repertoire holds around 55,000 distinct CDR3 sequences, with under 5% as singletons. The sample consisted of CD4+ T cells from blood. These receptors were collected from a woman in her thirties or forties with multiple sclerosis.

The table lists this clonotype with many counts. V gene TRBV6-5 combines with J gene TRBJ1-2; the D is unclear. V gave up 2 bases and J gave up 2 bases, with 12 bases separating them. CDR1 and CDR2 from the germline V gene are MNHEY and SVGAGI. CDR3 length equals 15 residues. The CDR3 DNA follows: TGTGCCAGCAGTTACCAATCATCCATCAACTATGGCTACACCTTC. The encoded protein is CASSYQSSINYGYTF.

This clonotype was observed at least ten times. The chain is built from TRBV5-1 and TRBJ1-2; D uncertain. Germline V lookup: CDR1 SGHRS, CDR2 YFSETQ. Trimming took off 0 bases at V and 1 base at J, with 13 bases between the two ends. There are 16 residues in the CDR3. CDR3 amino acids: CASSLAATLLNYGYTF. CDR3 sequence (DNA): TGCGCCAGCAGCTTGGCCGCCACCCTACTTAACTATGGCTACACCTTC.

This clonotype has at least ten counts. The rearrangement links TRBV18 to TRBJ1-6; D not certain. The CDR3 spans 12 residues. Germline assignment: CDR1 KGHSH and CDR2 LQKENI. The ends were cut back, 6 bases at V and 5 bases at J, with 5 bases in the middle. The CDR3 DNA reads TGTGCCAGCTCGCCAGATAATTCACCCCTCCACTTT. Its translation: CASSPDNSPLHF.

This clonotype was found many times. The chain links TRBV24-1 to TRBJ2-1; the D call may be TRBD1 or TRBD2 (6 bases each). The CDR3 length is 12 residues. Trimming cost V 7 bases and J 9 bases, with 12 bases left between them. Germline V lookup: CDR1 KGHDR, CDR2 SFDVKD. The CDR3 bases are TGTGCCACCAGCTTGGGGGGCGGTGAGCAGTTCTTC. Its translation is CATSLGGGEQFF.

There are many counts of this clonotype. The gene calls are TRBV18 and TRBJ2-1, with TRBD1 as a possible D gene (5 bases). V lost 0 bases, J lost 13 bases, and 16 bases lay in between. Germline values: CDR1 KGHSH, CDR2 LQKENI. The CDR3 is 14 amino acids. The CDR3 DNA follows: TGTGCCAGCTCACCACCCTGGCAGGGATCTCACCAGTTCTTC. The encoded protein is CASSPPWQGSHQFF.

This clonotype has a count of ten or more. The rearrangement joins TRBV20-1 to TRBJ1-1; a weak D match, TRBD1 (6 bases). Per the germline V gene, CDR1 is DFQATT and CDR2 is SNEGSKA (reference sequence). V lost 6 bases to trimming and J lost 0 bases, with 11 bases between them. This CDR3 comprises 13 residues. The CDR3 loop reads CSATDSMNTEAFF. In DNA form, the CDR3 reads TGCAGTGCCACGGACAGCATGAACACTGAAGCTTTCTTT.

At least ten counts were recorded for this clonotype. The chain uses TRBV5-1 and TRBJ2-2; 10 positions agree with TRBD2. Germline CDR1 reads SGHRS; CDR2 reads YFSETQ. The CDR3 is made up of 16 amino acids. V was pared by 2 bases and J by 2 bases, with 3 bases of the junction left unmatched. Written as DNA, the CDR3 is TGCGCCAGCAGCTTAGGACTAGCGGTTAACACCGGGGAGCTGTTTTTT. Amino acid sequence: CASSLGLAVNTGELFF.

This clonotype was observed at least ten times. This sequence joins TRBV27 and TRBJ1-1, with D unclear. Between the trimmed V and J ends, which lost 3 bases and 1 base, there was a span of 12 bases. CDR1 and CDR2 from the germline V gene are MNHEY and SMNVEV (reference sequence). This CDR3 has 15 residues. In nucleotides, the CDR3 is TGTGCCAGCAGTTTTCGAGGGAATAGGAACACTGAAGCTTTCTTT. This encodes CASSFRGNRNTEAFF.

This clonotype was observed many times. The chain combines TRBV29-1 with TRBJ1-2; D perhaps matches TRBD1 (6 bases). Germline lookup yields CDR1 SQVTM and CDR2 ANQGSEA. Trimming left V 7 bases short and J 8 bases short, with 14 bases between. This CDR3 contains 11 residues. CDR3 region: CSAQGGTGYTF. The CDR3 nucleotides are TGCAGCGCCCAAGGGGGGACGGGCTACACCTTC. Supplemented by reference TRBV29-1 and TRBJ1-2, the full variable domain reads SAVISQKPSRDICQRGTSLTIQCQVDSQVTMMFWYRQQPGQSLTLIATANQGSEATYESGFVIDKFPISRPNLTFSTLTVSNMSPEDSSIYLCSAQGGTGYTFGSGTRLTVV.

This clonotype was counted at least ten times. In nucleotides, the CDR3 is TGTGCCAGCAGCTCCGGATGGGGGATCGCGAACACCGGGGAGCTGTTTTTT. This codes for CASSSGWGIANTGELFF. The chain employs TRBV7-9 and TRBJ2-2; tentatively, D is TRBD1 or TRBD2 (5 bases each). The V gene's germline CDR1 is SEHNR and CDR2 FQNEAQ (reference sequence). V was cut by 4 bases and J by 0 bases, with 15 bases left in between. The CDR3 length is 17 residues.

This clonotype was seen many times. The CDR3 bases are TGTGCCAGCAGCAAACAGTCCAGGGGGTCTAATTCACCCCTCCACTTT. It is translated as CASSKQSRGSNSPLHF. The chain uses TRBV7-2 and TRBJ1-6, with TRBD1 matching 7 bases. CDR1 and CDR2 (germline): SGHTA, FQGNSA. The CDR3 has 16 residues. Trimming at V came to 5 bases and at J to 6 bases, leaving 10 bases not matched to a gene.

This clonotype was seen at least ten times. This rearrangement joins TRBV7-9 to TRBJ1-6; D unresolved. The germline CDR1 and CDR2 sequences are SEHNR and FQNEAQ (reference sequence). The CDR3 runs 12 residues. Trimming shortened V by 3 bases and J by 12 bases, and 9 bases separated the two germline ends. The chain's CDR3 is CASSFAEGPLHF. The CDR3 bases are TGTGCCAGCAGCTTCGCGGAGGGACCCCTCCACTTT.

The table lists this clonotype with many counts. The J gene is TRBJ1-2, the V gene TRBV29-1; 7 nucleotides agree with TRBD1. The V gene's germline CDR1 is SQVTM and CDR2 ANQGSEA. This CDR3 comprises 10 residues. The trim removed 6 bases at V and 12 bases at J, leaving 7 bases unmatched. In DNA, the CDR3 is TGCAGCGTAACCACAGGGGACAACACCTTC. Its translation: CSVTTGDNTF.

This clonotype was counted at least ten times. This chain connects TRBV10-3 to TRBJ2-7; the D call may be TRBD1 or TRBD2 (7 bases each). V lost 6 bases and J lost 2, with 17 bases in between. Germline lookup yields CDR1 ENHRY and CDR2 SYGVKD. This CDR3 region has 15 residues. CDR3 nucleotide sequence: TGTGCCATCAGACCGCAGGGGGGGGCCCCCTACGAGCAGTACTTC. Protein: CAIRPQGGAPYEQYF.

Of note for this clonotype: Because the CDR3's place on the DNA is in doubt, the DNA is left out and the CDR3 is given as listed by TCRdb. This chain links TRBV7-8 with TRBJ2-3; whether TRBD2, the table's D call, matches the DNA was not checked. The germline CDR1 and CDR2 sequences are SGHVS and FQNEAQ. The CDR3 length is 23 residues, termini included. The CDR3 spells CASSFYICSARGRTSGGTDTQYF.

This clonotype has a count of ten or more. Written as DNA, the CDR3 is TGTGCCAGCAGCGTAGCTAGCGGGGAAACAGATACGCAGTATTTT. It is translated as CASSVASGETDTQYF. The gene calls are TRBV9 and TRBJ2-3; 9 positions match TRBD2. The germline V gene has CDR1 SGDLS and CDR2 YYNGEE. There are 15 residues in the CDR3. V dropped 0 bases and J dropped 3; count of bases not matched to a gene: 2.

This clonotype was counted many times. The CDR3 here is CASSITGSYNEQFF. For the CDR3, the DNA is TGTGCCAGTAGTATCACAGGCTCCTACAATGAGCAGTTCTTC. The chain combines TRBV19 with TRBJ2-1; TRBD1 is a possible D gene (5 bases). V shed 3 bases and J shed 0 bases, with 6 bases lying between them. The CDR3 sequence is 14 residues long. Per germline, CDR1 LNHDA and CDR2 SQIVND (reference sequence).

The V gene is TRBV6-5, the J gene TRBJ1-2; a weak D match, TRBD1 (5 bases). This CDR3 region has 11 residues. Per germline, CDR1 MNHEY and CDR2 SVGAGI. Trimming removed 9 bases at V and 4 bases at J, with 9 bases between. CDR3 sequence reads: CASSRGYGYTF. The DNA for the CDR3 is TGTGCCAGTTCAAGGGGCTATGGCTACACCTTC.

This clonotype was recorded at least ten times. This chain uses TRBV24-1 with TRBJ2-2; D is possibly TRBD1 (5 bases). The CDR3 has 19 residues. Germline V CDR1 and CDR2: KGHDR, SFDVKD. V lost 1 base, J lost 0 bases, and 17 bases lay in between. In DNA, the CDR3 is TGTGCCACCAGTGATTTTTTAGGTCAGGGAAGCCCGAACACCGGGGAGCTGTTTTTT. Translating it yields CATSDFLGQGSPNTGELFF.

The sample holds many counts of this clonotype. This rearrangement joins TRBV6-2 or TRBV6-3 to TRBJ2-7, with D possibly TRBD2 on 5 matching bases. CDR3 length: 15 amino acids. V dropped 2 bases and J dropped 2 bases, with 13 bases sitting between them. CDR1 MNHEY and CDR2 SVGEGT come from the germline V gene. CDR3 nucleotide sequence: TGTGCCAGCAGTTACCTCCGGGCGGGCGCCTACGAGCAGTACTTC. Translated, it gives CASSYLRAGAYEQYF.